This T cell receptor (beta chain) was recorded in a study of T cell responses to AZD1222 COVID-19 vaccine (dated by TCRdb to the early 2020s). For context, the study as a whole: AZD1222 recipients given second doses at about 4 weeks or at about 12 weeks were pooled, since spike-specific TCR depth and breadth were not found to differ between the two schedules. Trial participants were enrolled into age subgroups of 18-55, 56-69 and 70-plus years, which contained about 160, 30 and 59 TCR-sequenced participants, respectively. A total of over 230 trial participants underwent TCR sequencing, of whom roughly 210 received two doses of AZD1222 and about 25 received two doses of the MenACWY control vaccine.

Broader findings and caveats from the paper: Because no day 14 peak-response samples were available, the repertoires could be characterized only after the peak T cell response. The whole spike protein was spanned by vaccine-associated CD4 TCRs, and dominant responses were seen in regions 160-218 and 743-854. The 56-69-year group was small, and its depth increase did not reach significance, likely because of low power. Reportedly, almost half of the unique spike-specific TCRs recognized epitopes lying outside the regions that are mutated in the B.1.351 and B.1.1.7 variants. Only a handful of AZD1222 recipients were SARS-CoV-2 seropositive at baseline, limiting conclusions about previously exposed vaccinees. Most participants were white British and females outnumbered males, and the authors suggested that clonal diversity may have been underestimated. After two AZD1222 doses, spike-specific TCR breadth and depth were significantly higher than at day 0 and than in MenACWY recipients.

The CDR3 measures 12 amino acids from cysteine to phenylalanine. Just CDR3 DNA is preserved here, 36 bases in frame from base 1. The germline V end is reduced by 7 bases and the J end by 4 bases; junction bases left unmatched: 6. CDR1 SQVTM and CDR2 ANQGSEA are derived from the germline V gene. For this clone: Its antigen target is currently unknown. One base away there is no much larger clone; base qualities are not given.

Per the publication, the time point label means: baseline before first vaccination. Vaccinee samples came from UK trials COV001 and COV002, including a single-blind randomized controlled phase 2/3 trial of AZD1222 (ChAdOx1 nCoV-19) in healthy adults. Trial participant PBMC samples were collected at day 0 and day 28 after the second dose for TCRbeta chain sequencing. The CDR3 regions of human TCRbeta chains were subjected to immunosequencing. On the study's bioinformatics: Repertoire TCRs were checked for matches against a reference library of SARS-CoV-2-specific TCRs that had been generated using the MIRA antigen-specificity platform. Breadth was defined as the fraction of unique TCRs that were SARS-CoV-2-associated. Depth was defined as the fraction of total T cells that were SARS-CoV-2-associated. Using the MIRA data, each spike-specific TCR was mapped to the spike region that the TCR reacts to and placed in a CD4 or CD8 class. Log10-transformed breadth and depth values were compared by one-way ANOVA with Sidak's multiple comparisons tests. TCRdb took this table from immuneACCESS and kept in-frame rearrangements with V and J called. Such tables lack part of the clones; where checked against another copy, unresolved V genes explain under half of the gap, and the rest is unexplained. That table gives V, J and clone size, and the DNA gave D and trimming. In all, the sample holds approximately 160,000 clones, and approximately 93% of those were seen once. In total, the top ten clones hold over 0.7% of the sample.

The rearranged chain carries TRBV29-1 and TRBJ2-5, with 7 junctional bases fitting TRBD2. Source: peripheral blood, taken on day 0 of AZD1222 vaccination. This TCR derives from an adult in good health. The CDR3 protein is CSATGGPETQYF. The DNA sequence is TGCAGCGCCACGGGGGGTCCAGAGACCCAGTACTTC.